This is a list of T cell receptor beta chains from one sample in a study of blood T cell repertoires in COVID-19. Some clones are missing from TCRdb's copy, which holds only in-frame ones; the method was immunoSEQ multiplex PCR. Altogether about 210,000 clones are present, about 85% being singletons, with the ten largest covering about 10%. The sequencing sample was made of peripheral blood. All receptors derive from a woman older than 75 with COVID-19, enrolled during active disease. Each CDR3 is given with its conserved first and last residue. D genes are given only for firm matches. The size field is filled for only some rows; it gives once, few, many or a size class.

V gene: TRBV5-1
D gene: .
clone size: once
J gene: TRBJ1-1
CDR3 DNA: TGCGCCAGCAGCTTGTCTGGACAGAACACTGAAGCTTTCTTT
CDR3 protein: CASSLSGQNTEAFF

V gene: TRBV28
D gene: TRBD1
clone size: .
J gene: TRBJ1-2
CDR3 DNA: TGTGCCAGCAGTACTCCGGGACAGGGACGTGGCTACACCTTC
CDR3 protein: CASSTPGQGRGYTF

V gene: TRBV12-3/TRBV12-4
D gene: .
clone size: .
J gene: TRBJ2-2
CDR3 DNA: TGTGCCAGCAGCGGGATCGGCGGGGAGCTGTTTTTT
CDR3 protein: CASSGIGGELFF

V gene: TRBV7-2
D gene: TRBD2
clone size: .
J gene: TRBJ2-3
CDR3 DNA: TGTGCCAGCAGCTTGTCCGGGGGGTACACAGATACGCAGTATTTT
CDR3 protein: CASSLSGGYTDTQYF

V gene: TRBV3-1/TRBV3-2
D gene: .
clone size: .
J gene: TRBJ1-1
CDR3 DNA: TGTGCCAGCAGCCAAGTAGGAGGAGGTGAAGCTTTCTTT
CDR3 protein: CASSQVGGGEAFF

V gene: TRBV3-1/TRBV3-2
D gene: .
clone size: .
J gene: TRBJ1-4
CDR3 DNA: TGTGCCAGCAGCCAAGACGGGGTAATTGAAAAACTGTTTTTT
CDR3 protein: CASSQDGVIEKLFF

V gene: TRBV5-5
D gene: .
clone size: .
J gene: TRBJ2-7
CDR3 DNA: TGTGCCAGCAGCTTGGCGGTAGGGGGATCCTACGAGCAGTACTTC
CDR3 protein: CASSLAVGGSYEQYF

V gene: TRBV5-6
D gene: TRBD1
clone size: .
J gene: TRBJ1-2
CDR3 DNA: TGTGCCAGCAGCTCCCTCGACAGGGAGGATGGCTACACCTTC
CDR3 protein: CASSSLDREDGYTF

V gene: TRBV28
D gene: .
clone size: .
J gene: TRBJ2-4
CDR3 DNA: TGTGCCAGCAGCTGGGGGGACATTCAGTACTTC
CDR3 protein: CASSWGDIQYF

V gene: TRBV6-5
D gene: TRBD1
clone size: .
J gene: TRBJ1-4
CDR3 DNA: TGTGCCAGCAGTTACCAGGGACAGACGACTGAAAAACTGTTTTTT
CDR3 protein: CASSYQGQTTEKLFF

V gene: TRBV28
D gene: .
clone size: .
J gene: TRBJ1-1
CDR3 DNA: TGTGCCAGCAGTGAGAGCGGGACTGAAGCTTTCTTT
CDR3 protein: CASSESGTEAFF

V gene: TRBV2
D gene: TRBD2
clone size: .
J gene: TRBJ2-3
CDR3 DNA: TGTGCCAGCAGTGACTTGACTAGCGGCGCAGATACGCAGTATTTT
CDR3 protein: CASSDLTSGADTQYF

V gene: TRBV28
D gene: .
clone size: few
J gene: TRBJ1-1
CDR3 DNA: TGTGCCAGCAGTTTCAAAAGGGGCGCGGTCAGCAGCCTGAACACTGAAGCTTTCTTT
CDR3 protein: CASSFKRGAVSSLNTEAFF

V gene: TRBV19
D gene: TRBD2
clone size: .
J gene: TRBJ2-7
CDR3 DNA: TGTGCCAGTAGTAACCAGCGGGGGGCCTTCTACGAGCAGTACTTC
CDR3 protein: CASSNQRGAFYEQYF

V gene: TRBV10-2
D gene: TRBD1
clone size: .
J gene: TRBJ1-6
CDR3 DNA: TGCGCCAGCAGCGAACAGGGGGGGTATTCACCCCTCCACTTT
CDR3 protein: CASSEQGGYSPLHF

V gene: TRBV7-9
D gene: .
clone size: .
J gene: TRBJ1-2
CDR3 DNA: TGTGCCAGCAGCGACCCTACAGGGAACTATGGCTACACCTTC
CDR3 protein: CASSDPTGNYGYTF

V gene: TRBV25-1
D gene: .
clone size: few
J gene: TRBJ1-4
CDR3 DNA: TGTGCCAGCAGTGACCAAAGAAGGAGAAGTGAAAAACTGTTTTTT
CDR3 protein: CASSDQRRRSEKLFF

V gene: TRBV9
D gene: TRBD1
clone size: .
J gene: TRBJ2-1
CDR3 DNA: TGTGCCAGCAGCGTTGGACAGGGGGCCTACAATGAGCAGTTCTTC
CDR3 protein: CASSVGQGAYNEQFF

V gene: TRBV2
D gene: .
clone size: .
J gene: TRBJ1-1
CDR3 DNA: TGTGCCAGCAGTGCCCAGGGCCTCAACGAAGCTTTCTTT
CDR3 protein: CASSAQGLNEAFF

V gene: TRBV3-1/TRBV3-2
D gene: TRBD1
clone size: .
J gene: TRBJ1-2
CDR3 DNA: TGTGCCAGCAGCCAAGGGACAGGGGGCTGGGGCTACACCTTC
CDR3 protein: CASSQGTGGWGYTF

V gene: TRBV7-2
D gene: TRBD2
clone size: few
J gene: TRBJ2-3
CDR3 DNA: TGTGCCAGCAGGACTAGCGGCAGCACAGATACGCAGTATTTT
CDR3 protein: CASRTSGSTDTQYF

V gene: TRBV5-1
D gene: TRBD2
clone size: .
J gene: TRBJ2-1
CDR3 DNA: TGCGCCAGCAGCCATAGCGGGGGGATCTACAATGAGCAGTTCTTC
CDR3 protein: CASSHSGGIYNEQFF